What follows is one T cell receptor beta chain and its context. Antigen specificity is unknown. Researchers ran the PCR with 60 Vbeta and 13 Jbeta primers. Data came from immunoSEQ multiplex PCR; TCRdb stores just in-frame clones and leaves some out. The repertoire holds approximately 110,000 clones, with 74% as singletons. The sample comes from a study of cytomegalovirus exposure and HLA in healthy donors. Study-wide points: Specificity of three CMV-associated chains for CMV antigens was verified in vitro.

V lost 2 bases to trimming and J lost 6 bases, with 8 bases between them. This CDR3 has 12 amino acids. The V gene's germline CDR1 is SGHDT and CDR2 YYEEEE. The rearrangement uses TRBV5-6 and TRBJ1-2; D unclear. This clonotype was obtained from a woman between 40 and 50 years old in good health and CMV-seropositive. The sequenced sample was PBMCs. The CDR3 DNA reads as TGTGCCAGCAGCTTAAGTACGGATGGCTACACCTTC. This sequence encodes CASSLSTDGYTF.